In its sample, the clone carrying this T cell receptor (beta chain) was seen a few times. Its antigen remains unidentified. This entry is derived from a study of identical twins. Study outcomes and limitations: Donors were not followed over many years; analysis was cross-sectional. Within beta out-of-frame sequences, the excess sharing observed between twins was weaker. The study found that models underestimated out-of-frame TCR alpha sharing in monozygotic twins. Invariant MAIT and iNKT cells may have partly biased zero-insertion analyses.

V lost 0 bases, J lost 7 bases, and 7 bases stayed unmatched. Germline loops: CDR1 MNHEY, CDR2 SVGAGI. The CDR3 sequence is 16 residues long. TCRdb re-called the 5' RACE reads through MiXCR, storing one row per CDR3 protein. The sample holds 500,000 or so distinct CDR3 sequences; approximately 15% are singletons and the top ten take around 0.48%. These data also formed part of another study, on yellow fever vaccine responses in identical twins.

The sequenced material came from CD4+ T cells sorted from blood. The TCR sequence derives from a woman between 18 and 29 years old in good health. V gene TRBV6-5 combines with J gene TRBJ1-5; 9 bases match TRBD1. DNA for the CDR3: TGTGCCAGCAGTTACTCCGGGACAGGGACAGGACAGCCCCAGCATTTT. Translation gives CASSYSGTGTGQPQHF.